The entry below gives a single T cell receptor (beta chain) sequence along with its context. It has no known antigen specificity. Base-call qualities are not available, and no considerably larger clone is one nucleotide away. V trim: 6 bases; J trim: 3 bases; unmatched bases: 17. The CDR3, cysteine through phenylalanine, is 18 amino acids long. Only the CDR3 region is kept as DNA, spanning 54 bases read in frame from base 1. From the germline V gene, CDR1 is WSHSY and CDR2 is SAAADI. The data were obtained in a study of blood T cell repertoires in COVID-19 (TCRdb year 2020). Context from the whole study: The collaborator samples originated in the United States, Italy and Spain and spanned the acute and convalescent phases of COVID-19. The prospective study material was composed of cDNA or gDNA derived from T cells, B-cell-depleted T cells, or PBMCs. The dataset comprised deeply sampled blood TCRbeta repertoires from subjects exposed to, actively infected with, or recovered from COVID-19. The repertoires were made available in a free public database intended to serve as a resource for research on the immune response to SARS-CoV-2. Samples came from the ongoing ImmuneRACE study (first 160 participants) plus 1,254 subjects from 6 global collaborators. A de-identified subject ID, COVID-19 status, age in years and sex were almost always included in the sample metadata. HLA class I and class II types, where available, came from metadata supplied by the sample provider rather than from assay-based typing.

At one collaborating source in Seattle, patients were enrolled during active infection and were followed longitudinally through the course of disease. The collaborating institutions used their own protocols to collect whole blood in K2EDTA tubes. Collaborator samples were shipped for TCRbeta analysis as frozen whole blood, isolated PBMCs, or DNA extracted from either sample type. The immunoSEQ Assay, a bias-controlled multiplex PCR, was used to amplify TCRbeta CDR3 regions from genomic DNA. The published analysis was carried out like this. The number of nucleated cells in each sample was estimated by amplification of reference gene primers within the assay. Sequence reads were collapsed and filtered to measure the absolute abundance of every unique TCRbeta CDR3 rearrangement. For each sample, productive Simpson clonality was calculated by taking the square root of Simpson's diversity index across productive rearrangements. TCRdb carries this immuneACCESS record with in-frame sequences only. Its versions omit some clonotypes, under half of them owing to an unresolved V gene in the studies checked, with the rest unexplained. The D gene and trimming were derived from the DNA, and the V and J assignments and clone size from that table. The sample has roughly 340,000 clones on record, about 89% of them singletons. The top ten hold about 6% of the sample.

Study-level results and caveats: The quantity of clinical and demographic metadata differed by source and by participant and was supplied without curation.

This chain joins TRBV10-2 to TRBJ1-3, with 7 middle bases fitting TRBD1. The origin of this receptor is a woman aged 45-59 years with COVID-19, enrolled during active disease. Sequenced: peripheral blood. In nucleotides, the sequence is TGCGCCAGCAGCAAAAAACAGGGGCCAATCTTTGATGGAAACACCATATATTTT. Its coded protein is CASSKKQGPIFDGNTIYF.